The rows below give T cell receptor beta chains drawn from one sample of a study of Graves' ophthalmopathy and Graves' hyperthyroidism. TCRdb fed the multiplex PCR reads into MiXCR, producing one record per CDR3 protein. The profile covers about 590,000 distinct CDR3 sequences, with under 40% appearing a single time and around 4% taken by the ten largest. The sample taken for sequencing was peripheral blood or thyroid tissue (not recorded which). Every receptor here comes from an adult man with Graves' hyperthyroidism. CDR3s include the opening cysteine and the closing phenylalanine or tryptophan. Not every row has a clone size; where given, it reads once, few, many or a size class.

CDR3 length	clone size	J gene	V gene	CDR3 protein
14	.	TRBJ1-4	TRBV2	CASSGQGAPEKLFF
15	.	TRBJ2-2	TRBV7-9	CASSLLAGANGELFF
14	few	TRBJ1-6	TRBV14	CASSHAGYNSPLHF
14	few	TRBJ2-2	TRBV29-1	CSGRAGANTGELFF
17	many	TRBJ2-5	TRBV2	CASSTGTSGLYQETQYF
14	few	TRBJ2-7	TRBV4-2	CASSQDRESRWQYF
13	.	TRBJ1-5	TRBV29-1	CSSRHLSNQPQHF
16	.	TRBJ2-5	TRBV10-3	CAISERGRTSQETQYF
15	many	TRBJ2-5	TRBV20-1	CSARKMTGGQETQYF
15	many	TRBJ1-3	TRBV9	CASSVGPSSGNTIYF
16	many	TRBJ1-2	TRBV20-1	CSARDRRLPLNYGYTF
13	few	TRBJ2-5	TRBV30	CAWSVGLKETQYF
14	.	TRBJ1-6	TRBV10-3	CAISVGTGNSPLHF
15	.	TRBJ1-5	TRBV20-1	CSASPGTGANQPQHF
14	.	TRBJ2-7	TRBV10-3	CASSYSPGLVEQYF